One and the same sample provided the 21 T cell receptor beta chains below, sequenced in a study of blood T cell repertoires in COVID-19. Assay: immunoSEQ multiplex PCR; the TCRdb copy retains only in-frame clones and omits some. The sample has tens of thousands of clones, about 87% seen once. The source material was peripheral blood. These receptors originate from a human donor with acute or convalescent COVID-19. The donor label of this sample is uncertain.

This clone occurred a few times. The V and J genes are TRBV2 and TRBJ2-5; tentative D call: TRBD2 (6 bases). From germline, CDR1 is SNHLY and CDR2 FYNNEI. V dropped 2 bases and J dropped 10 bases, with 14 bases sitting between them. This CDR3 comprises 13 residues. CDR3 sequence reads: CASSESGRAGQYF. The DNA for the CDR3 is TGTGCCAGCAGTGAATCGGGGAGAGCGGGCCAGTACTTC.

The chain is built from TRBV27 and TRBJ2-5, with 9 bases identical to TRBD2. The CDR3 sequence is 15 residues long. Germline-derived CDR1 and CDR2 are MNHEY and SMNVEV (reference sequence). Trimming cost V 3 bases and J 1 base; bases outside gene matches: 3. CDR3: CASSFRRGGQETQYF. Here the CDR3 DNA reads TGTGCCAGCAGTTTCAGGCGGGGGGGCCAAGAGACCCAGTACTTC.

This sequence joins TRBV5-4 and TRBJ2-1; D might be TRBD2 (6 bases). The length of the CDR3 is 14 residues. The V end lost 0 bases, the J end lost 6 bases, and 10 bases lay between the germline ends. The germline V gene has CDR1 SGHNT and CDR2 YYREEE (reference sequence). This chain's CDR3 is CASSLGGGSNEQFF. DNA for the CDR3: TGTGCCAGCAGCTTGGGGGGAGGTTCCAATGAGCAGTTCTTC.

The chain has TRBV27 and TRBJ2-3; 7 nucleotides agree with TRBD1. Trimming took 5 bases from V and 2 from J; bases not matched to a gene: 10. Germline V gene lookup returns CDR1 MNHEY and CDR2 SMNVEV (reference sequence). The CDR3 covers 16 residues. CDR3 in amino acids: CASSPTGNPPTDTQYF. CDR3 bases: TGTGCCAGCAGTCCGACAGGGAATCCCCCCACAGATACGCAGTATTTT.

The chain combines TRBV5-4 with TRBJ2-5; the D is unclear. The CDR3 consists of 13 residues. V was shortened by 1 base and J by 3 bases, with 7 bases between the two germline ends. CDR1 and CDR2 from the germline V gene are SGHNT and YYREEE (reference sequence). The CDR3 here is CASSLSVEETQYF. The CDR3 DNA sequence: TGTGCCAGCAGCTTGAGTGTAGAAGAGACCCAGTACTTC.

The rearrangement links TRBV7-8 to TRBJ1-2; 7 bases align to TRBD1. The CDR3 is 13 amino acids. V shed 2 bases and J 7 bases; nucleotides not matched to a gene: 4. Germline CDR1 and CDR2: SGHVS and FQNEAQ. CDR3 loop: CASSLKGAGGYTF. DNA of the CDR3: TGTGCCAGCAGCTTAAAGGGGGCCGGTGGCTACACCTTC. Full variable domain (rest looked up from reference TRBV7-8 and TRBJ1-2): GAGVSQSPRYKVAKRGQDVALRCDPISGHVSLFWYQQALGQGPEFLTYFQNEAQLDKSGLPSDRFFAERPEGSVSTLKIQRTQQEDSAVYLCASSLKGAGGYTFGSGTRLTVV.

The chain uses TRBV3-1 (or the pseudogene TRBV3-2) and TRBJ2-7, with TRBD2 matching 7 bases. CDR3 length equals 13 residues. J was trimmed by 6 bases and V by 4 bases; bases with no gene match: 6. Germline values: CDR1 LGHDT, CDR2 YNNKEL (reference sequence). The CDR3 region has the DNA TGTGCCAGCAGCCGCGGAGGACTAGTCGAGCAGTACTTC. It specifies CASSRGGLVEQYF.

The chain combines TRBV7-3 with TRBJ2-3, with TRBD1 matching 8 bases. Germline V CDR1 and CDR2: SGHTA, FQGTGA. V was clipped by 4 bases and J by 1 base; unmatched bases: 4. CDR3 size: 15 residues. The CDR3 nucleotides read TGTGCCAGCAGCTCCCGGACAGGGCGCACAGATACGCAGTATTTT. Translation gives CASSSRTGRTDTQYF.

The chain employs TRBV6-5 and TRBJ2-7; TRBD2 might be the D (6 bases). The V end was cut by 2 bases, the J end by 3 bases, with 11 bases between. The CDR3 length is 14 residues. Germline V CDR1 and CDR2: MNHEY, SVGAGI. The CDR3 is CASSYRGIGYEQYF. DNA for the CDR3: TGTGCCAGCAGTTACCGGGGGATAGGCTACGAGCAGTACTTC.

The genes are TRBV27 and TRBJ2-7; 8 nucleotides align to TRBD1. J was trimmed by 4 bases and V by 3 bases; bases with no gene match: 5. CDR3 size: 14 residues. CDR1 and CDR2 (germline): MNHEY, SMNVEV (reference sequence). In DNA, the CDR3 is TGTGCCAGCAGTTTCCGACAGGGGCGGTACGAGCAGTACTTC. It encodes CASSFRQGRYEQYF.

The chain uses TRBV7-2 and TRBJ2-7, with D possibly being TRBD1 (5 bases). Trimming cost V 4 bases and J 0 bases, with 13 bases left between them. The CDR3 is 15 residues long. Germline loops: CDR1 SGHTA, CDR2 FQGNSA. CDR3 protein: CASSYSGSLSYEQYF. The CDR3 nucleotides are TGTGCCAGCAGCTACTCAGGGTCCCTCTCCTACGAGCAGTACTTC.

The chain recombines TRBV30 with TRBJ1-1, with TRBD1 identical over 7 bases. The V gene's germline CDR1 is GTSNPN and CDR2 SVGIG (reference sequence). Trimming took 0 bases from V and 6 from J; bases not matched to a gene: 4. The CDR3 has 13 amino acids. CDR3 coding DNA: TGTGCCTGGAGTGTATCCGGGACAGCTGAAGCTTTCTTT. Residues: CAWSVSGTAEAFF. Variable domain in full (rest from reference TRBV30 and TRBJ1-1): SQTIHQWPATLVQPVGSPLSLECTVEGTSNPNLYWYRQAAGRGLQLLFYSVGIGQISSEVPQNLSASRPQDRQFILSSKKLLLSDSGFYLCAWSVSGTAEAFFGQGTRLTVV.

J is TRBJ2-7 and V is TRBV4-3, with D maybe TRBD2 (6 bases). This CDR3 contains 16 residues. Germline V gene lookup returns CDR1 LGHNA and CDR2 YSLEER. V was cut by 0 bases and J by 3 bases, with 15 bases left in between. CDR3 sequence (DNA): TGCGCCAGCAGCCAAGACGTCGGACCGGGGGTCTACGAGCAGTACTTC. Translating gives CASSQDVGPGVYEQYF.

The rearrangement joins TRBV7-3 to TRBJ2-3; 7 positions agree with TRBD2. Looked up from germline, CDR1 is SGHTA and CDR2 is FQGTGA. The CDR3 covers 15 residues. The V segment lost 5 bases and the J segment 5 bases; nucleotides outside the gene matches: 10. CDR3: CASSRSGRDIDTQYF. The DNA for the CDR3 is TGTGCCAGCAGCCGATCAGGGAGGGATATAGATACGCAGTATTTT.

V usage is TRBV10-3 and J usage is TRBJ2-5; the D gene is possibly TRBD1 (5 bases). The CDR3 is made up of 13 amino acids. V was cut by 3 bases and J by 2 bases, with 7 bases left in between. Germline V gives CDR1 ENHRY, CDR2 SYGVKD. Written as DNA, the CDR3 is TGTGCCATCAGTGAAAGGGGTCAAGAGACCCAGTACTTC. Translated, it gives CAISERGQETQYF.

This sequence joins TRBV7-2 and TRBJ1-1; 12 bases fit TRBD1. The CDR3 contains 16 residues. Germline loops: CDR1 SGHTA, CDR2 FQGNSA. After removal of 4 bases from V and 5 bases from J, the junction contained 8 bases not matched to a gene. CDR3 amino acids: CASSYLPGQGATEAFF. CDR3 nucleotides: TGTGCCAGCAGCTACCTACCGGGACAGGGGGCAACTGAAGCTTTCTTT.

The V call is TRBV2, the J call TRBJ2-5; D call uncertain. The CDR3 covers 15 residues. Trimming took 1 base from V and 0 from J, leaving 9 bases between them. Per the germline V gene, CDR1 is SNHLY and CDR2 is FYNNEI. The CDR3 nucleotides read TGTGCCAGCAGTGAAGAAGCAGGCAACCAAGAGACCCAGTACTTC. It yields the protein CASSEEAGNQETQYF.

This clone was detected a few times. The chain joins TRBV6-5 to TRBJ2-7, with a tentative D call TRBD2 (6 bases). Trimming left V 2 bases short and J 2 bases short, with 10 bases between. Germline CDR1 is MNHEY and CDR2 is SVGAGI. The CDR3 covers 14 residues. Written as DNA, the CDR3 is TGTGCCAGCAGTTACCTTGCGGGAACCTACGAGCAGTACTTC. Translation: CASSYLAGTYEQYF.

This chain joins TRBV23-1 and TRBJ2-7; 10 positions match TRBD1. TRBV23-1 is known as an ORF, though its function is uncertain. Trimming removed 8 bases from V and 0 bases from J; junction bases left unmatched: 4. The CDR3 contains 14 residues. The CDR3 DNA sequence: TGCGCCAGCCGGGGGACAGGGGACTCCTACGAGCAGTACTTC. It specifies CASRGTGDSYEQYF.

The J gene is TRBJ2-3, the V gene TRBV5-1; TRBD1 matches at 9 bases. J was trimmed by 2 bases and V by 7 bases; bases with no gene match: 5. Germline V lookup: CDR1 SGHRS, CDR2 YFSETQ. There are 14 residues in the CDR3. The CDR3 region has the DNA TGCGCCAGCGGGACAGGGAAACCCACAGATACGCAGTATTTT. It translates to CASGTGKPTDTQYF.

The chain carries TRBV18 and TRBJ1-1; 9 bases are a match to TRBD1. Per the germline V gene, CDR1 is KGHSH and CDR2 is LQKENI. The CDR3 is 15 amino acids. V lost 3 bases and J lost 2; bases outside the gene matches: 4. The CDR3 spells CASSPGTGSNTEAFF. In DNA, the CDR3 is TGTGCCAGCTCACCTGGGACAGGGAGCAACACTGAAGCTTTCTTT.